Listed here are 12 T cell receptor beta chains from one sample, sequenced in a study of Graves' ophthalmopathy and Graves' hyperthyroidism. RNA transcripts yielded amplified TCR beta CDR3 regions. Investigators did first-round RT-PCR with HTBI primers, then second-round multiplex PCR. TCRdb reanalysed the multiplex PCR reads using MiXCR and keeps one entry per CDR3 protein. The sample yields hundreds of thousands of distinct CDR3 sequences, approximately 21% seen once. The sequenced material came from peripheral blood. The receptor source for this set is a woman aged 18-29 years with stable Graves' hyperthyroidism. Some clones in this sample may be carry-over from other donors' samples.

The chain couples TRBV12-3 or TRBV12-4 to TRBJ1-1; D possibly corresponds to TRBD1 (6 bases). The CDR3 has 15 residues. With 6 bases removed from V and 4 bases from J, the gap between germline ends came to 18 bases. The CDR3 DNA is TGTGCCAGCAGCCTACCCACAGGGAGAGGCACTGAAGCTTTCTTT. It yields the protein CASSLPTGRGTEAFF.

The table lists this clonotype with many counts. The junction differs from germline at one of its ends, possibly a read error. The chain has TRBV28 and TRBJ2-7; a possible D gene is TRBD2 (5 bases). CDR1 is MDHEN, CDR2 SYDVKM, per germline. This CDR3 is 14 amino acids long. CDR3 in DNA: TGTGCCAGCAGTTTATATATCCGGGGAGACGAGCAGTGCTTC. Amino acids: CASSLYIRGDEQCF.

This clonotype was observed many times. V and J are TRBV2 and TRBJ2-5; D might be TRBD1 or TRBD2, each matching 6 bases. The V gene lost 6 bases and the J gene lost 5 bases, with 19 bases spanning the gap. This CDR3 has 15 amino acids. CDR1 is SNHLY, CDR2 FYNNEI, per germline. DNA of the CDR3: TGTGCCAGCAGGGTGGAGGGGGGAATATGGGAGACCCAGTACTTC. Its translation: CASRVEGGIWETQYF.

This chain uses TRBV12-3 or TRBV12-4 with TRBJ1-5; D gene ambiguous. The CDR3 runs to 14 residues. V gave up 3 bases and J gave up 3 bases, with 9 bases separating them. Here the CDR3 reads CASSFHRSNQPQHF. The CDR3 DNA is TGTGCCAGCAGTTTTCATAGGTCCAATCAGCCCCAGCATTTT.

The chain employs TRBV30 and TRBJ1-1; no clear D gene. Trimming took 0 bases from V and 4 from J, leaving 12 bases between them. The CDR3 extends over 14 amino acids. Per the germline V gene, CDR1 is GTSNPN and CDR2 is SVGIG (reference sequence). The CDR3 coding sequence is TGTGCCTGGAGTGTCACCTCGGGGTTCACTGAAGCTTTCTTT. Residues: CAWSVTSGFTEAFF. The full variable domain, in which reference TRBV30 and TRBJ1-1 provide the parts outside the CDR3, is SQTIHQWPATLVQPVGSPLSLECTVEGTSNPNLYWYRQAAGRGLQLLFYSVGIGQISSEVPQNLSASRPQDRQFILSSKKLLLSDSGFYLCAWSVTSGFTEAFFGQGTRLTVV.

The sample holds a few counts of this clonotype. The V call is TRBV19, the J call TRBJ2-5, with unresolved D. Germline CDR1 reads LNHDA; CDR2 reads SQIVND (reference sequence). V was pared by 3 bases and J by 5 bases, with 16 bases between. The CDR3 is made up of 15 amino acids. CDR3 sequence: CASSIPTHHPETQYF. CDR3 coding DNA: TGTGCCAGTAGTATTCCGACACACCATCCCGAGACCCAGTACTTC.

This clonotype was counted ten times or more. This sequence joins TRBV7-2 and TRBJ2-7, with 7 bases matching TRBD1. Germline V CDR1 and CDR2: SGHTA, FQGNSA. The ends lost 6 bases at V and 2 bases at J; junction bases unmatched: 4. This CDR3 spans 13 amino acids. CDR3 DNA: TGTGCCAGCAGTTACGACAGGGCCTACGAGCAGTACTTC. It yields the protein CASSYDRAYEQYF. The full variable domain, rest sourced from reference TRBV7-2 and TRBJ2-7, is GAGVSQSPSNKVTEKGKDVELRCDPISGHTALYWYRQSLGQGLEFLIYFQGNSAPDKSGLPSDRFSAERTGGSVSTLTIQRTQQEDSAVYLCASSYDRAYEQYFGPGTRLTVT.

V and J are TRBV20-1 and TRBJ2-7, with a tentative D call TRBD1 (5 bases). Deletions cut 2 bases from V and 6 bases from J, with 17 bases between. In germline, CDR1 is DFQATT, CDR2 SNEGSKA (reference sequence). The CDR3 length is 14 residues. The CDR3, as DNA: TGCAGTGCTAGAATGTCCGAAGGGGCCCGCGAGCAGTACTTC. It yields the protein CSARMSEGAREQYF.

This clonotype was seen more than once but under ten times. The rearrangement links TRBV4-1 to TRBJ1-2; TRBD1 aligns across 7 bases. The V gene end was trimmed by 2 bases and the J gene end by 6 bases; junction bases not matched to a gene: 15. This CDR3 spans 17 amino acids. The germline CDR1 and CDR2 sequences are MGHRA and YSYEKL. The CDR3 loop reads CASSQKGSGQISDGYTF. In nucleotides, the CDR3 is TGCGCCAGCAGCCAAAAGGGGTCGGGACAGATTTCGGATGGCTACACCTTC.

This clonotype was detected only a few times. The chain is built from TRBV6-1 and TRBJ2-5; 12 bases fit TRBD2. Germline values: CDR1 MNHNS, CDR2 SASEGT. The CDR3 is 16 amino acids. Trimming at V came to 2 bases and at J to 5 bases, leaving 6 bases not matched to a gene. CDR3 sequence: CASSEPSGRAGETQYF. The CDR3 nucleotides are TGTGCCAGCAGTGAACCTAGCGGGAGGGCCGGTGAGACCCAGTACTTC.

At least ten counts were recorded for this clonotype. The gene calls are TRBV6-2 or TRBV6-3 and TRBJ1-1; D unresolved. Trimming shortened V by 3 bases and J by 4 bases, and 3 bases separated the two germline ends. This CDR3 comprises 11 residues. The germline CDR1 and CDR2 sequences are MNHEY and SVGEGT. In DNA form, the CDR3 reads TGTGCCAGCAGTTATTTCACTGAAGCTTTCTTT. It encodes CASSYFTEAFF.

The table lists this clonotype with many counts. The rearrangement uses TRBV7-2 and TRBJ2-7; 9 nucleotides agree with TRBD2. J lost 0 bases, V lost 5 bases, and 5 bases had no gene match. From germline, CDR1 is SGHTA and CDR2 FQGNSA. CDR3 size: 15 residues. CDR3 sequence (DNA): TGTGCCAGCAGCCTTTCTAGCGGGGACTCCTACGAGCAGTACTTC. Translated: CASSLSSGDSYEQYF.